The 26 T cell receptor beta chains below come from one sample, sequenced in a study of blood T cells in healthy people across ages. Combining a sample-barcoded 5' primer with a J-beta primer mix, a second PCR ran for roughly 6 to 12 cycles. TCRdb processed the 5' RACE reads anew with MiXCR; each CDR3 protein has one entry. This table holds about 1.8 million distinct CDR3 sequences, just under 50% found once. The specimen sequenced was blood. Every receptor here comes from a woman aged 35 to 49 in good health.

Notes on this clonotype: Germline is not matched at one junction end, which may reflect a read error. This rearrangement joins TRBV25-1 to TRBJ1-2; unclear D gene. Germline CDR1 reads MGHDK; CDR2 reads SYGVNS. The CDR3 extends over 12 amino acids. CDR3 loop: CAGSDGPYGYTF. In DNA form, the CDR3 reads TGTGCCGGCAGTGACGGACCGTATGGCTACACCTTC.

J is TRBJ1-1 and V is TRBV20-1, with D unclear. Germline V lookup: CDR1 DFQATT, CDR2 SNEGSKA (reference sequence). This CDR3 spans 11 amino acids. The V and J ends lost 4 bases and 2 bases respectively, with 5 bases between them. The CDR3 region has the DNA TGCAGTGCTAAACAAAACACTGAAGCTTTCTTT. It codes for CSAKQNTEAFF.

V is TRBV28 and J is TRBJ1-2; D might be TRBD1 (5 bases). This CDR3 is built from 15 residues. V gave up 7 bases and J gave up 5 bases, with 20 bases separating them. Germline-derived CDR1 and CDR2 are MDHEN and SYDVKM. The CDR3: CASTPVRQPLYGYTF. The CDR3 coding sequence is TGTGCCAGCACCCCCGTAAGACAGCCGCTTTATGGCTACACCTTC.

This clonotype has a handful of counts. In DNA form, the CDR3 reads TGTGCCAGCAGCTTAGACAGTAACTATAATTCACCCCTCCACTTT. It specifies CASSLDSNYNSPLHF. This chain links TRBV7-2 with TRBJ1-6; the D is unclear. Trimming took off 1 base at V and 3 bases at J, with 7 bases between the two ends. This CDR3 spans 15 amino acids. Germline values: CDR1 SGHTA, CDR2 FQGNSA.

The V gene is TRBV20-1, the J gene TRBJ2-1; 10 bases are a match to TRBD2. The CDR3 loop spans 13 amino acids. Germline V gene data show CDR1 as DFQATT and CDR2 as SNEGSKA (reference sequence). The CDR3 sequence: CTPASGGHNEQFF. Written as DNA, the CDR3 is TGCACCCCGGCTAGCGGGGGCCACAATGAGCAGTTCTTC.

For this clonotype: Relative to the germline gene, one junction end is altered; a read error may explain this. The V and J genes are TRBV7-2 and TRBJ2-1, with TRBD2 identical over 7 bases. The CDR3 sequence is 16 residues long. Germline V gene data show CDR1 as SGHTA and CDR2 as FQGNSA. The CDR3 nucleotides are TGTGCCAGCAGTTACAGCGGGGTGCCCTCGTTCAATAAGCAGTTCTTC. Amino acid sequence: CASSYSGVPSFNKQFF. Full variable domain (rest looked up from reference TRBV7-2 and TRBJ2-1): GAGVSQSPSNKVTEKGKDVELRCDPISGHTALYWYRQSLGQGLEFLIYFQGNSAPDKSGLPSDRFSAERTGGSVSTLTIQRTQQEDSAVYLCASSYSGVPSFNKQFFGPGTRLTVL.

This clonotype was detected only a few times. The chain combines TRBV20-1 with TRBJ2-3, with 12 bases fitting TRBD2. The ends lost 6 bases at V and 9 bases at J; junction bases unmatched: 10. The CDR3 sequence is 14 residues long. From germline, CDR1 is DFQATT and CDR2 SNEGSKA (reference sequence). The CDR3 coding sequence is TGCAGTGCATCTCGACTAGCGGGGGAACGGACGCAGTATTTT. Protein product: CSASRLAGERTQYF.

This sequence joins TRBV6-2 or TRBV6-3 and TRBJ2-7, with TRBD1 matching over 9 bases. CDR3 length: 14 residues. V trimming: 0 bases; J trimming: 5 bases; junction bases outside the gene matches: 2. CDR1 MNHEY and CDR2 SVGEGT come from the germline V gene. The CDR3 spells CASSYSGQGHEQYF. CDR3 DNA: TGTGCCAGCAGTTACTCGGGACAGGGCCACGAGCAGTACTTC.

V is TRBV10-3 and J is TRBJ2-5; 9 nucleotides align to TRBD2. The junction had 20 bases not matched to a gene; V was cut back by 5 bases and J by 4 bases. The germline gives CDR1 ENHRY, CDR2 SYGVKD. The CDR3 is 19 residues long. Written as DNA, the CDR3 is TGTGCCATCAGTCAAAGGAGGGGGCGGCTAGCGGGGATGGGAGAGACCCAGTACTTC. Its protein is CAISQRRGRLAGMGETQYF.

V usage is TRBV9 and J usage is TRBJ2-1; 7 bases are a match to TRBD1. The CDR3 totals 13 residues. V lost 3 bases to trimming and J lost 12 bases; unmatched junction nucleotides: 9. Germline V CDR1 and CDR2: SGDLS, YYNGEE. CDR3 in amino acids: CASSAETGLGQFF. Written as DNA, the CDR3 is TGTGCCAGCAGCGCAGAGACAGGGCTCGGGCAGTTCTTC.

This clonotype was detected a few times. The chain links TRBV7-2 to TRBJ2-1; D may correspond to TRBD1 or TRBD2 (5 bases each). Germline CDR1 reads SGHTA; CDR2 reads FQGNSA. Deletions cut 4 bases from V and 4 bases from J, with 14 bases between. The CDR3 contains 15 residues. CDR3 DNA sequence: TGTGCCAGCAGCTACGGGCCGGGACCTTACAATGAGCAGTTCTTC. As protein: CASSYGPGPYNEQFF. The entire variable domain, with the rest obtained from reference TRBV7-2 and TRBJ2-1, is as follows: GAGVSQSPSNKVTEKGKDVELRCDPISGHTALYWYRQSLGQGLEFLIYFQGNSAPDKSGLPSDRFSAERTGGSVSTLTIQRTQQEDSAVYLCASSYGPGPYNEQFFGPGTRLTVL.

The table lists this clonotype with a count of one. J is TRBJ2-3 and V is TRBV11-3, with D uncertain. The length of the CDR3 is 17 residues. The V end lost 2 bases, the J end lost 0 bases, and 15 bases lay between the germline ends. Germline CDR1 SGHNT, CDR2 YENEEA. For the CDR3, the DNA is TGTGCCAGCAGCTTATTCCCGGCCCTTGCTAGCACAGATACGCAGTATTTT. Its protein is CASSLFPALASTDTQYF. The entire variable domain, with the rest obtained from reference TRBV11-3 and TRBJ2-3, is as follows: EAGVVQSPRYKIIEKKQPVAFWCNPISGHNTLYWYLQNLGQGPELLIRYENEEAVDDSQLPKDRFSAERLKGVDSTLKIQPAELGDSAVYLCASSLFPALASTDTQYFGPGTRLTVL.

The chain recombines TRBV19 with TRBJ2-5; 7 bases agree with TRBD1. Germline V gene sequence: CDR1 LNHDA, CDR2 SQIVND (reference sequence). With V trimmed by 5 bases and J by 1 base, 7 bases remained unmatched. This CDR3 comprises 15 residues. The CDR3 coding sequence is TGTGCCAGTAGTTCCTGGACAGGTAGCCAAGAGACCCAGTACTTC. It encodes CASSSWTGSQETQYF.

The chain has TRBV4-2 and TRBJ2-7; 8 nucleotides match TRBD1. The CDR3 has 14 residues. The V and J ends lost 0 bases and 6 bases, in that order; junction bases with no gene match: 4. Per the germline V gene, CDR1 is LGHNA and CDR2 is YNFKEQ. In DNA form, the CDR3 reads TGTGCCAGCAGCCAAGAAGGGACAGGACTCGAGCAGTACTTC. This codes for CASSQEGTGLEQYF.

This clonotype occurred a few times. This rearrangement joins TRBV7-3 to TRBJ2-5; perhaps TRBD1 as D (5 bases). This CDR3 spans 15 amino acids. V was cut by 2 bases and J by 0 bases, with 10 bases left in between. Germline CDR1 reads SGHTA; CDR2 reads FQGTGA. The CDR3 DNA is TGTGCCAGCAGCTTAGGGGCTTCGGACCAAGAGACCCAGTACTTC. This codes for CASSLGASDQETQYF.

This clonotype was seen only once. The chain links TRBV5-1 to TRBJ1-2; D gene uncertain. The germline gives CDR1 SGHRS, CDR2 YFSETQ. Trimming took off 0 bases at V and 4 bases at J, with 16 bases between the two ends. The CDR3 spans 16 residues. As DNA, the CDR3 is TGCGCCAGCAGCTTGGATGGAAGCAGGATTTCCTATGGCTACACCTTC. Encoded protein: CASSLDGSRISYGYTF.

The chain is built from TRBV12-3 or TRBV12-4 and TRBJ2-4; D may be TRBD1 (5 bases). This CDR3 has 14 residues. V shed 5 bases and J shed 7 bases, with 15 bases lying between them. The CDR3 DNA is TGTGCCAGCAGTGTAAGGGGTATACAGAACATTCAGTACTTC. It specifies CASSVRGIQNIQYF.

The chain couples TRBV6-5 to TRBJ2-1; 9 nucleotides line up with TRBD2. Germline CDR1 and CDR2: MNHEY and SVGAGI. V shed 4 bases and J 6 bases; nucleotides not matched to a gene: 7. The CDR3 runs to 15 residues. CDR3 in amino acids: CASSFTSSGGNEQFF. The DNA of the CDR3 is TGTGCCAGCAGTTTCACCAGTAGCGGGGGCAATGAGCAGTTCTTC.

This clonotype appeared a few times. The V call is TRBV29-1, the J call TRBJ2-1, with TRBD1 matching 7 bases. The length of the CDR3 is 12 residues. The germline V gene has CDR1 SQVTM and CDR2 ANQGSEA. J gave up 15 bases and V 6 bases, and 14 bases lay outside the gene matches. The CDR3 sequence: CSVLGQDRSWFF. Here the CDR3 DNA reads TGCAGCGTCCTAGGACAGGACAGGTCTTGGTTCTTC.

This clonotype was counted a few times. The genes are TRBV7-9 and TRBJ2-4, with 12 bases that match TRBD2. Per the germline V gene, CDR1 is SEHNR and CDR2 is FQNEAQ (reference sequence). The CDR3 loop spans 16 amino acids. V trimming: 8 bases; J trimming: 4 bases; junction bases outside the gene matches: 9. The CDR3 nucleotides read TGTGCCAGCGAGCTTCGGACTAGCGGGGCTAAAAACATTCAGTACTTC. It translates to CASELRTSGAKNIQYF.

This clonotype was detected a few times. The chain links TRBV7-8 to TRBJ2-1; D perhaps matches TRBD1 (6 bases). Deletions cut 1 base from V and 2 bases from J, with 9 bases between. The CDR3 is 15 residues long. Looked up from germline, CDR1 is SGHVS and CDR2 is FQNEAQ. The CDR3 sequence: CASSLVDRPYNEQFF. CDR3 DNA sequence: TGTGCCAGCAGCTTAGTGGACAGACCCTACAATGAGCAGTTCTTC.

The rearrangement links TRBV10-1 to TRBJ2-1; D is unresolved. The CDR3 length is 16 residues. Germline loops: CDR1 WNHNN, CDR2 SYGVQD (reference sequence). The ends were cut back, 0 bases at V and 0 bases at J, with 9 bases in the middle. CDR3 sequence (DNA): TGCGCCAGCAGTGAGTCGACGTCGAGCTCCTACAATGAGCAGTTCTTC. Its protein product is CASSESTSSSYNEQFF.

The CDR3: CASRTVSHGYTF. CDR3 bases: TGTGCCAGCAGAACAGTTTCCCATGGCTACACCTTC. J is TRBJ1-2 and V is TRBV28; D ambiguous. This CDR3 is built from 12 residues. Germline loops: CDR1 MDHEN, CDR2 SYDVKM. V lost 6 bases to trimming and J lost 6 bases, with 11 bases between them.

V is TRBV9 and J is TRBJ1-2; a weak D match, TRBD1 (6 bases). V was clipped by 5 bases and J by 1 base, with 12 bases between them. The CDR3 is 14 residues long. Per germline, CDR1 SGDLS and CDR2 YYNGEE. The CDR3 reads CASSATGFNYGYTF. The CDR3 bases are TGTGCCAGCAGTGCTACAGGGTTTAACTATGGCTACACCTTC.

The chain joins TRBV5-5 to TRBJ2-3, with 8 bases lining up with TRBD2. The V and J ends lost 2 bases and 3 bases, in that order; junction bases with no gene match: 8. In germline, CDR1 is SGHKS, CDR2 YYEKEE (reference sequence). There are 16 residues in the CDR3. CDR3 DNA sequence: TGTGCCAGCAGCTTCTTCCCGGGACTAGGTACAGATACGCAGTATTTT. Its protein is CASSFFPGLGTDTQYF.

The genes are TRBV20-1 and TRBJ2-1; D gene uncertain. CDR3 size: 11 residues. With 0 bases removed from V and 10 bases from J, the gap between germline ends came to 7 bases. Per germline, CDR1 DFQATT and CDR2 SNEGSKA (reference sequence). The CDR3 is CSARDRAEQFF. CDR3 DNA sequence: TGCAGTGCTAGAGATAGGGCCGAGCAGTTCTTC.